This record looks at one TCR beta chain sequence and its context. This sample stems from a study of blood T cell repertoires in COVID-19. Germline CDR1 reads SEHNR; CDR2 reads FQNEAQ (reference sequence). V was shortened by 6 bases and J by 8 bases, with 19 bases between the two germline ends. The CDR3 sequence is 14 residues long. Measured with immunoSEQ multiplex PCR; TCRdb has only the in-frame clones, and not every one. The sample holds about 670,000 clones, approximately 90% seen once. What was sequenced was peripheral blood. The V call is TRBV7-9, the J call TRBJ1-2; D unclear. This clonotype was obtained from a woman aged 18 to 35 with acute or convalescent COVID-19. The CDR3 here is CASRRGDPRGGYTF. The CDR3, as DNA: TGTGCCAGCAGACGCGGTGATCCTAGAGGAGGCTACACCTTC.